The rows below give T cell receptor beta chains drawn from one sample of a study of T cell responses to AZD1222 COVID-19 vaccine. Libraries were prepared by immunoSEQ multiplex PCR; TCRdb keeps only in-frame clonotypes and omits some of them. The sample lists 70,000 or so clones; 88% were seen once. The sample consisted of peripheral blood, taken on day 0 of AZD1222 vaccination. These receptors were taken from an adult in good health. The CDR3 runs from the conserved cysteine through the conserved F or W. The D gene is left open where the match is weak. Clone size is shown for a subset of rows, as once, few, many or a class of expanded clone.

TRBV27,TRBJ2-5,TRBD2,-,CASSLHRGRTETQYF,TGTGCCAGCAGTTTACACCGCGGGAGAACAGAGACCCAGTACTTC
TRBV28,TRBJ2-5,TRBD1,-,CASNEGARETQYF,TGTGCCAGCAATGAGGGGGCGCGGGAGACCCAGTACTTC
TRBV18,TRBJ1-5,TRBD1,-,CASSQGASGNQPQHF,TGTGCCAGCTCACAGGGGGCGTCGGGCAATCAGCCCCAGCATTTT
TRBV28,TRBJ1-6,TRBD1,once,CASSSRQGRNSPLHF,TGTGCCAGCAGTTCCCGACAGGGAAGAAATTCACCCCTCCACTTT
TRBV9,TRBJ2-3,-,-,CASSVTGDTQYF,TGTGCCAGCAGCGTAACAGGGGATACGCAGTATTTT
TRBV6-2/TRBV6-3,TRBJ2-7,TRBD1,once,CASSYGDSKEQYF,TGTGCCAGCAGTTACGGGGACAGTAAAGAGCAGTACTTC
TRBV5-4,TRBJ2-1,TRBD1,once,CASNPGQDSYNEQFF,TGTGCCAGCAACCCGGGACAGGATTCCTACAATGAGCAGTTCTTC
TRBV10-1,TRBJ1-2,-,-,CASSDVGVNYGYTF,TGCGCCAGCAGTGACGTGGGGGTTAACTATGGCTACACCTTC
TRBV14,TRBJ1-3,-,-,CASSQVDSSGNTIYF,TGTGCCAGCAGCCAAGTAGACAGCTCTGGAAACACCATATATTTT
TRBV28,TRBJ2-5,-,-,CASSSYEGETQYF,TGTGCCAGCAGTTCGTATGAGGGAGAGACCCAGTACTTC